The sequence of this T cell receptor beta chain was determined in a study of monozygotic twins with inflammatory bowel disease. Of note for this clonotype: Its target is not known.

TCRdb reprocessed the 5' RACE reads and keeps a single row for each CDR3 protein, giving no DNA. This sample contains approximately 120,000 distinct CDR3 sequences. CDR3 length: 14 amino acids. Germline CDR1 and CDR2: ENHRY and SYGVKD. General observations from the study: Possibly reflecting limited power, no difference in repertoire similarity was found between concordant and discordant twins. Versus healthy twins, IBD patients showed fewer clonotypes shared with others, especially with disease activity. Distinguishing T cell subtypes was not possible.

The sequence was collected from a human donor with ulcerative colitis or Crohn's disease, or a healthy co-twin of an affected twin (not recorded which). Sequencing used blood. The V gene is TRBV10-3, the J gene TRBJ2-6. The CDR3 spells CAISETAGANVLTF.